A selection of T cell receptor beta chains follows, all from one sample in a study of T cells in Graves' hyperthyroidism and ophthalmopathy. TCRdb re-analysed the multiplex PCR reads in MiXCR, keeping a single row per CDR3 protein. Among over 450,000 distinct CDR3 sequences listed, around 14% were seen once. Sequencing was carried out using blood. These receptors came from a woman younger than 35 with Graves' hyperthyroidism. Both conserved end residues are part of each CDR3. D genes are given only for firm matches. The listing skips clone size in some rows; elsewhere it reads once, few, many or a size class.

j_call clone_size v_call cdr3_length d_call cdr3_aa cdr3_nt
TRBJ2-3 . TRBV5-4 16 . CASSLQQGFGTDTQYF TGTGCCAGCAGCCTCCAACAGGGCTTCGGCACAGATACGCAGTATTTT
TRBJ2-3 many TRBV2 14 . CTSSGLHPTDTQYF TGTACCAGCAGTGGATTACACCCCACAGATACGCAGTATTTT
TRBJ1-2 . TRBV12-3/TRBV12-4 15 TRBD1 CASSFSTGVDYGYTF TGTGCCAGCAGTTTTTCGACAGGGGTTGACTATGGCTACACCTTC
TRBJ2-7 . TRBV2 16 TRBD2 CASMGGKGLPYNEQYF TGTGCCAGTATGGGGGGGAAGGGTCTCCCCTACAATGAGCAGTACTTC
TRBJ2-1 few TRBV20-1 16 TRBD2 CSARDLGAGVVNEQFF TGCAGTGCTAGAGATCTTGGAGCGGGAGTTGTCAATGAGCAGTTCTTC
TRBJ1-2 few TRBV27 15 TRBD1 CASSFKTGGGGGYTF TGTGCCAGCAGTTTTAAAACAGGGGGCGGGGGCGGCTACACCTTC
TRBJ2-1 many TRBV7-3 16 TRBD2 CASSAEAGYGYNEQFF TGTGCCAGCAGCGCGGAAGCGGGATATGGTTACAATGAGCAGTTCTTC
TRBJ2-5 many TRBV11-3 15 TRBD2 CASSAQSGRSQTQYF TGTGCCAGCAGCGCCCAAAGCGGGAGATCTCAGACCCAGTACTTC
TRBJ2-7 few TRBV6-1 14 TRBD1 CASSTGTGKAEQYF TGTGCCAGCAGTACCGGGACAGGGAAAGCCGAGCAGTACTTC
TRBJ2-2 . TRBV7-9 16 TRBD2 CASSPPSGSNTGELFF TGTGCCAGCAGCCCCCCTAGCGGTTCGAACACCGGGGAGCTGTTTTTT
TRBJ2-5 many TRBV16 13 . CASSHPSQETQYF TGTGCCAGCAGCCATCCCTCACAAGAGACCCAGTACTTC
TRBJ1-3 many TRBV9 15 . CASSSRGDSGNTIYF TGTGCCAGCAGCTCCCGAGGGGACTCTGGAAACACCATATATTTT
TRBJ1-2 . TRBV5-1 13 . CASSRDGDYGYTF TGCGCCAGCAGCCGGGACGGTGACTATGGCTACACCTTC
TRBJ1-2 many TRBV12-3/TRBV12-4 14 . CASTLGQGNYGYTF TGTGCCAGCACCTTAGGTCAGGGTAACTATGGCTACACCTTC
TRBJ1-2 many TRBV5-1 13 TRBD1 CASTWDRAYGYTF TGCGCCAGCACCTGGGACAGGGCCTATGGCTACACCTTC
TRBJ1-5 many TRBV28 15 . CASSSEGVGNQPQHF TGTGCCAGCAGTTCTGAGGGGGTGGGCAATCAGCCCCAGCATTTT
TRBJ2-7 . TRBV2 14 . CASSEYSISYEQYF TGTGCCAGCAGTGAATACAGCATTTCCTACGAGCAGTACTTC
TRBJ1-4 many TRBV12-3/TRBV12-4 16 . CASSLAQRAGGEKLFF TGTGCCAGCAGTTTAGCGCAGAGGGCTGGCGGAGAAAAACTGTTTTTT
TRBJ2-7 many TRBV28 14 . CASSSPPARYEQYF TGTGCCAGCAGTTCCCCACCAGCGCGCTACGAGCAGTACTTC
TRBJ2-1 many TRBV27 17 TRBD2 CASSLKLAYSSYNEQFF TGTGCCAGCAGTTTGAAACTAGCGTATAGCTCCTACAATGAGCAGTTCTTC
TRBJ1-5 many TRBV18 14 . CASSPTDGNQPQHF TGTGCCAGCTCACCAACCGACGGCAATCAGCCCCAGCATTTT
TRBJ2-2 many TRBV12-3/TRBV12-4 15 . CASSSDAMNTGELFF TGTGCCAGCAGTTCTGATGCAATGAACACCGGGGAGCTGTTTTTT
TRBJ2-1 few TRBV15 18 TRBD2 CATSRPPDVTSGSREQFF TGTGCCACCAGCAGGCCCCCGGATGTGACTAGCGGGAGTCGTGAGCAGTTCTTC
TRBJ2-5 few TRBV9 15 . CASSGGDPGGETQYF TGTGCCAGCAGCGGCGGCGACCCCGGGGGAGAGACCCAGTACTTC